The T cell receptor beta chain under discussion was sequenced for a study of blood T cell repertoires in COVID-19. TCRdb's table, derived via immunoSEQ multiplex PCR, lists solely in-frame clones and lacks some. The table records around 100,000 clones, more than 70% of them present only once. This CDR3 has 14 residues. Per the germline V gene, CDR1 is GTSNPN and CDR2 is SVGIG (reference sequence). V dropped 4 bases and J dropped 4 bases, with 14 bases sitting between them. The sequencing sample was made of peripheral blood. The source is a woman younger than 45 with acute or convalescent COVID-19. This chain uses TRBV30 with TRBJ1-3, with D uncertain. CDR3 bases: TGTGCCTGGAACGAGGGTTCGTGGGGAAACACCATATATTTT. It encodes CAWNEGSWGNTIYF.